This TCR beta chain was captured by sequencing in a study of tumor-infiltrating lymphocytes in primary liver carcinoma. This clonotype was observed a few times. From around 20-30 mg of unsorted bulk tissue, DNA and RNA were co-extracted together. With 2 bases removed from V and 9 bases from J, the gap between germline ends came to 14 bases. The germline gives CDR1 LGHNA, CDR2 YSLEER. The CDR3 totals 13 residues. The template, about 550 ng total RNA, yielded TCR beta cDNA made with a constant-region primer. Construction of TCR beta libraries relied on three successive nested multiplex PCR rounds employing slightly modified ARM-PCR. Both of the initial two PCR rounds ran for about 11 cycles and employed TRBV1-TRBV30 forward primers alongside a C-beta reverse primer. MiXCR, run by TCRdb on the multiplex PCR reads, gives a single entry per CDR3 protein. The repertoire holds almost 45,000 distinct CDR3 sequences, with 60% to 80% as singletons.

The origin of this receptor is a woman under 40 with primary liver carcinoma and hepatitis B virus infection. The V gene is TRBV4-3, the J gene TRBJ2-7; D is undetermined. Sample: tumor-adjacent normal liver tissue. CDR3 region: CASSQIFRGWQYF. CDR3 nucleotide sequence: TGCGCCAGCAGCCAAATTTTTCGTGGCTGGCAGTACTTC.